This entry is about one T cell receptor beta chain. This CDR3 is built from 15 residues. Germline V gives CDR1 SEHNR, CDR2 FQNEAQ (reference sequence). The junction had 6 bases not matched to a gene; V was cut back by 5 bases and J by 7 bases. Clones were sequenced by immunoSEQ multiplex PCR, and TCRdb holds only the in-frame ones, with some missing. This table has about 29,000 clones, around 87% appearing once. The source of the sample is a study of T cells in narcolepsy. The sequence derives from a human donor in good health. The chain employs TRBV7-9 and TRBJ2-1; 12 bases fit TRBD2. Sequencing was done on a sample of memory (CD45RA-) CD4+ T cells from blood. This chain's CDR3 is CASSPLAGGSNEQFF. The CDR3 DNA reads TGTGCCAGCAGCCCACTAGCGGGGGGTTCAAATGAGCAGTTCTTC. The full variable domain, its missing parts supplied by reference TRBV7-9 and TRBJ2-1, is DTGVSQNPRHKITKRGQNVTFRCDPISEHNRLYWYRQTLGQGPEFLTYFQNEAQLEKSRLLSDRFSAERPKGSFSTLEIQRTEQGDSAMYLCASSPLAGGSNEQFFGPGTRLTVL.